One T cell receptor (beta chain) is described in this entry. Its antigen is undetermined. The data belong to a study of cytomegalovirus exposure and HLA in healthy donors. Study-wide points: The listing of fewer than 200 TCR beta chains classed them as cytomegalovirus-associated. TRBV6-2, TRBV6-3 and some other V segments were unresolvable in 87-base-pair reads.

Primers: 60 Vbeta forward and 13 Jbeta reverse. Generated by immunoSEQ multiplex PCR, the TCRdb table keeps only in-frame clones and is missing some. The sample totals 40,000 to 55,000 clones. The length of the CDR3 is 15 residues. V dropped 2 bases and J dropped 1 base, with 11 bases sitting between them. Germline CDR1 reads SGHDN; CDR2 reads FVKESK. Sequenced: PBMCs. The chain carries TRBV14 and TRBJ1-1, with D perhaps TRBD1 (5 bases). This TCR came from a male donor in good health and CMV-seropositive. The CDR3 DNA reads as TGTGCCAGCAGCCAATTGGCAGGGTGGAACACTGAAGCTTTCTTT. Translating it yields CASSQLAGWNTEAFF.